This paragraph covers one TCR beta chain sequence. This record belongs to a study of blood T cell repertoires in COVID-19. TCRdb keeps only in-frame clones here, not all; method: immunoSEQ multiplex PCR. The sample shows over 70,000 clones, over 70% of them seen only once. Germline lookup yields CDR1 MNHEY and CDR2 SVGAGI. This CDR3 region has 10 residues. V lost 5 bases and J 7 bases, leaving 5 bases between the germline ends. This rearrangement joins TRBV6-5 to TRBJ2-5; no clear D. Specimen: peripheral blood. The sequence was collected from a man aged 80 or over with acute or convalescent COVID-19. The CDR3 is CASSTGTQYF. The CDR3 DNA follows: TGTGCCAGCAGTACTGGGACCCAGTACTTC.